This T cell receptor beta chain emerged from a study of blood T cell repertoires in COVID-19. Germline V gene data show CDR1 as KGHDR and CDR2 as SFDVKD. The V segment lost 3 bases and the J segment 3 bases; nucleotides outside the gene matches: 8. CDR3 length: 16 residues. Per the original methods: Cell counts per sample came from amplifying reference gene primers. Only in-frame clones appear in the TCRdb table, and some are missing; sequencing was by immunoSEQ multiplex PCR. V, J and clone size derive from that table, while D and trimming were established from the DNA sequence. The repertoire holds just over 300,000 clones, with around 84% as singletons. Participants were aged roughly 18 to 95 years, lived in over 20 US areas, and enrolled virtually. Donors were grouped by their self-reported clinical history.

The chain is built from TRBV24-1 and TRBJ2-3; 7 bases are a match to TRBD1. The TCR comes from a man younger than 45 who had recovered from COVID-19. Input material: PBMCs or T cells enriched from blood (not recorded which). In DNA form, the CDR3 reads TGTGCCACCAGTGATACAGGGGATGGGGGAACAGATACGCAGTATTTT. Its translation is CATSDTGDGGTDTQYF.